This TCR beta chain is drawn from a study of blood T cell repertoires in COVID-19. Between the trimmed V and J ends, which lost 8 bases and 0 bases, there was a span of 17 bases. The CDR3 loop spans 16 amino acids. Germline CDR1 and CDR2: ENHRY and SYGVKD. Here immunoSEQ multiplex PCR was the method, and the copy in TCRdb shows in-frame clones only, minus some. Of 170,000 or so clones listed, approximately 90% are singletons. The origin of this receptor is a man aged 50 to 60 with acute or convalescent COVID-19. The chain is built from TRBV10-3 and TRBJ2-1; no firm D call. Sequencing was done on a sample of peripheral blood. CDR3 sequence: CAISTVTLSSYNEQFF. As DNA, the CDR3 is TGTGCCATCTCAACGGTTACCCTAAGCTCCTACAATGAGCAGTTCTTC.